This T cell receptor beta chain is from a study of TIL therapy for anti-PD-1-resistant metastatic lung cancer (dated by TCRdb to about 2021). Regarding the complete study: Tumors were harvested prior to any PD-1/PD-L1 blockade, after which nivolumab was administered to patients, and lymphodepletion, expanded TIL infusion and IL-2 were given to patients who progressed. A median age of roughly 55 years (range about 38-75) and a median tumor PD-L1 proportion score of 6% to 7% were recorded among enrolled patients. The cohort was predominantly lung adenocarcinoma, with a few EGFR-mutant and two ALK-rearranged tumors, and half of patients were current or former smokers. A median non-synonymous tumor mutation burden of roughly 1.4 mutations per megabase was determined across the cohort by whole-exome sequencing. Clonotypes were tracked across tumor, expanded TIL product and serial blood samples by T cell receptor beta sequencing of tumor and peripheral blood.

The time point label, read with the paper, signifies: pre-treatment sample, taken before nivolumab and TIL therapy. Adults with stage 4 NSCLC were enrolled in a dual-center phase I trial from late 2017 to early 2020. The samples were drawn from an open-label, single-arm phase I trial testing tumor-infiltrating lymphocyte therapy combined with nivolumab in advanced non-small cell lung cancer. Blood mononuclear cells were isolated from EDTA tubes by Ficoll gradient and were snap-frozen as pellets, and DNA was extracted with a Qiagen mini-prep kit. For this clone: It has no known antigen specificity. Base qualities were left out, and no much larger clone turns up one base away.

The study at large found these results: Generalizability was limited because the cohort was highly selected, with more treatment-naive, never-smoker and oncogene-addicted patients included than is typical. The study protocol defined all tumor marker inferences as exploratory. The baseline peripheral repertoire was partially replaced by infused TIL clonotypes, which then decayed over months, and persistence showed no apparent association with response.

TCR beta CDR3 regions were amplified from genomic DNA with the immunoSEQ v3 hsTCRB kit using bias-controlled multiplex PCR. TCR libraries were sequenced on an Illumina NextSeq 500 to 2 million or so read pairs for survey level or roughly 4.5-6 million for deep level. On the authors' methods: Clonality was reported by immunoSEQ Analyzer software, which also assigned V, D and J genes and filtered out non-productive sequences. Repertoires of infused TIL and blood were compared using productive Simpson clonality and the Morisita overlap index of productive TRB rearrangements. The absolute count of a clonotype in blood was estimated by multiplying the lymphocyte count by the CD3+ fraction and by the productive frequency of the clone. This is the immuneACCESS table as TCRdb keeps it, with only in-frame sequences that have V and J called. A part of the clones is gone; compared with another copy, unresolved V genes explain less than half, and the rest is unexplained. V and J calls and clone size follow that table, whereas D and trimming were derived from the DNA. This sample comprises just under 60,000 clones, roughly 66% of them detected only once. Clones ranked in the top ten supply 6% to 7% of the sample.

The sample was blood, taken at baseline. This clonotype originated in a person between 30 and 79 years old with non-small cell lung cancer.

The DNA sequence is given as TGTGCCTGGACCCGAAACTCTGGAAACACCATATATTTT. This is translated as CAWTRNSGNTIYF. The V gene is TRBV30 and the J gene is TRBJ1-3; a confident D gene designation cannot be given. CDR1 and CDR2 are read off the germline V gene (reference sequence) as GTSNPN and SVGIG. The CDR3 contains 13 residues, cysteine and phenylalanine counted. Left in the record is the CDR3 DNA by itself, 39 bases read in frame from the first base. Trimming takes 4 bases from V and 0 bases from J, and the germline ends sit 7 bases apart.